This T cell receptor beta chain was sequenced during a study of healthy donors' naive CD4 and CD8 T cells. Trimming stripped 0 bases from V and 0 bases from J, with 8 bases between. CDR1 is LNHDA, CDR2 SQIVND, per germline (reference sequence). The CDR3 length is 15 residues. Starting from around 470 ng of total RNA, TCR libraries were made with linear amplification. Under the authors' procedure: 5 healthy donors contributed 78,498 sequenced TCR alpha transcripts. One entry per CDR3 protein, called by TCRdb with MiXCR from the reads. The V and J calls were determined by TCRdb, not by the authors. The table includes about 200,000 distinct CDR3 sequences, around 74% detected once.

The chain is built from TRBV19 and TRBJ2-5; D is possibly TRBD1 or TRBD2 (5 bases each). Source material: naive CD4+ and CD8+ T cells sorted from blood, pooled from several donors. The TCR comes from a pool of human donors in good health; the sample pools cells from several healthy donors. CDR3 region: CASSIDRENQETQYF. For the CDR3, the DNA is TGTGCCAGTAGTATAGACAGGGAGAACCAAGAGACCCAGTACTTC.